The clone carrying this T cell receptor (beta chain) occurred a few times. Trimming cost V 5 bases and J 4 bases, with 5 bases left between them. The CDR3 runs to 11 residues. CDR1 and CDR2 from the germline V gene are MDHEN and SYDVKM. This entry belongs to a study of blood T cell repertoires in COVID-19. Across the study: T cells, B-cell-depleted T cells, or PBMCs provided the cDNA or gDNA that served as material.

In the authors' workflow: Estimation of nucleated cell counts relied on the amplification of reference gene primers. Assay used: immunoSEQ multiplex PCR; TCRdb lists only in-frame clones, some missing. That table furnishes V, J and clone size, whereas the DNA furnished D and trimming. The sample lists approximately 200,000 clones; approximately 83% were seen once. The sequenced material came from peripheral blood. V gene TRBV28 combines with J gene TRBJ1-1; D uncertain. This clonotype originated in a man in his 60s with acute or convalescent COVID-19. The CDR3: CASSLSTEAFF. The CDR3 DNA reads as TGTGCCAGCAGTCTCAGCACTGAAGCTTTCTTT.